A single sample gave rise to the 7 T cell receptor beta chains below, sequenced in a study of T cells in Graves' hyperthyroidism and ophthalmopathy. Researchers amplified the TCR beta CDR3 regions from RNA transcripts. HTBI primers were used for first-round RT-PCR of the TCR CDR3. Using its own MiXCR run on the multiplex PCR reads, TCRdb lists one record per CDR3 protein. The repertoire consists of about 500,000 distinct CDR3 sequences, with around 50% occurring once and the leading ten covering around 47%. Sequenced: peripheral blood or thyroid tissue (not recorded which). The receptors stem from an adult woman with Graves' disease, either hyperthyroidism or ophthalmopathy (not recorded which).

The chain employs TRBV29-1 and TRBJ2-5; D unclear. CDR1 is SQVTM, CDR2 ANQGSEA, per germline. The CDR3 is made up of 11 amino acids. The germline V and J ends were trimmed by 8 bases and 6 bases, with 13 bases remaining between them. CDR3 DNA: TGCAGCTCTCCTCTAGGCAAGACCCAGTACTTC. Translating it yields CSSPLGKTQYF.

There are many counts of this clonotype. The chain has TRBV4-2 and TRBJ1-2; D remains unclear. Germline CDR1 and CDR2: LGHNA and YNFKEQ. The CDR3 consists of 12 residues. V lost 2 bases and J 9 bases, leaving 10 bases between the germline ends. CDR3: CASSQRGRSYTF. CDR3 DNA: TGTGCCAGCAGCCAACGGGGTCGGAGCTACACCTTC.

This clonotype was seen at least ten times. The DNA of the CDR3 is TGCGCCAGCAGCCAGGGGACGGATGGAAACACCATATATTTT. Translating gives CASSQGTDGNTIYF. The chain joins TRBV4-1 to TRBJ1-3; TRBD1 is a possible D gene (5 bases). Germline V CDR1 and CDR2: MGHRA, YSYEKL. This CDR3 comprises 14 residues. With 3 bases removed from V and 3 bases from J, the gap between germline ends came to 9 bases.

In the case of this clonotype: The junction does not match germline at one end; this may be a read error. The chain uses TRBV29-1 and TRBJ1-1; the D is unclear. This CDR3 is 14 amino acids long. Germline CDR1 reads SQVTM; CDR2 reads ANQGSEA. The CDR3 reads CSVGDTIQNTDAFF. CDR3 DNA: TGCAGCGTTGGGGATACGATACAAAACACTGATGCTTTCTTT.

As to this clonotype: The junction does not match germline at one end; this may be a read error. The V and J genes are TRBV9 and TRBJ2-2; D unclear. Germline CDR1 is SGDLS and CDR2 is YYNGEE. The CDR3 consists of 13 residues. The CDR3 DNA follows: TGTGCCATCAGCGTAGTGGCCACCGGGGAGCTGTTTTTT. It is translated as CAISVVATGELFF.

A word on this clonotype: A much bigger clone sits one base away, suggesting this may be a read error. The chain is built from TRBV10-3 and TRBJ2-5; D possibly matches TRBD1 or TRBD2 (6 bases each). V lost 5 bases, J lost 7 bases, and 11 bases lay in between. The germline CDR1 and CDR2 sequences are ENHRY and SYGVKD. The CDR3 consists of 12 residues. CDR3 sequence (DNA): TGTGCCATCAGTTTAGGGGGGTGGACCCAGTACTTC. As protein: CAISLGGWTQYF.

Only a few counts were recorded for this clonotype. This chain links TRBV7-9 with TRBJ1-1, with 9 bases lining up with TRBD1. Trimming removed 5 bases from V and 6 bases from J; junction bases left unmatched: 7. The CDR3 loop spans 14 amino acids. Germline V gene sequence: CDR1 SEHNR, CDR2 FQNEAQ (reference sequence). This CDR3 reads CASSHRDRVPEAFF. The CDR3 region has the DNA TGTGCCAGCAGCCACCGGGACAGGGTGCCTGAAGCTTTCTTT.